This TCR beta chain was identified in a study of early T cells in non-severe SARS-CoV-2 infection. Study overall: Sequencing targeted bulk RNA from unsorted whole blood, leaving chains unpaired.

The CDR3 is 13 amino acids. CDR1 and CDR2 from the germline V gene are SGHNT and YYREEE (reference sequence). Trimming removed 2 bases at V and 4 bases at J, with 8 bases between. Individual cDNA molecules each received unique molecular identifiers attached to them. TCRdb used MiXCR to reprocess the 5' RACE reads, holding one entry per CDR3 protein. The table lists some 61,000 distinct CDR3 sequences, 9.3% of them singletons. The TCR originated in an adult who was a healthcare worker with PCR-confirmed SARS-CoV-2 infection or an uninfected control (not recorded which). This chain uses TRBV5-4 with TRBJ2-3; no definite D call. The sample comprised whole blood. This chain's CDR3 is CASSFADSDTQYF. CDR3 DNA sequence: TGTGCCAGCAGCTTTGCGGATTCAGATACGCAGTATTTT.